The clone carrying this T cell receptor beta chain was seen many times. Its antigen is undetermined. The sample belongs to a study of neurological immune-mediated disorders. Study results and limitations: Among expanded clones, no CDR3 amino acid sequences were shared across subjects, a pattern suggesting private repertoires in all groups.

The CDR3 extends over 14 amino acids. J was trimmed by 0 bases and V by 8 bases; bases with no gene match: 2. Synthesis of cDNA was performed by 5'RACE using 10-nucleotide random UMIs. A single run covered 15-18 subjects with over 170 million TCR-beta sequences. MiXCR, run by TCRdb on the 5' RACE reads, gives a single entry per CDR3 protein. The sample consists of around 100,000 distinct CDR3 sequences, 10% to 12% of them appearing once. Described time point: longitudinal time-point 3. The unsorted libraries originated from 2 million PBMCs kept at -80 C. This receptor was identified in a female donor with HTLV-1-associated myelopathy (HAM/TSP). V usage is TRBV12-3 or TRBV12-4 and J usage is TRBJ2-7; 12 nucleotides match TRBD2. Source material: PBMCs. The CDR3 coding sequence is TGTGCCAGCGGACTAGCGGGGTACTCCTACGAGCAGTACTTC. Its translation is CASGLAGYSYEQYF.